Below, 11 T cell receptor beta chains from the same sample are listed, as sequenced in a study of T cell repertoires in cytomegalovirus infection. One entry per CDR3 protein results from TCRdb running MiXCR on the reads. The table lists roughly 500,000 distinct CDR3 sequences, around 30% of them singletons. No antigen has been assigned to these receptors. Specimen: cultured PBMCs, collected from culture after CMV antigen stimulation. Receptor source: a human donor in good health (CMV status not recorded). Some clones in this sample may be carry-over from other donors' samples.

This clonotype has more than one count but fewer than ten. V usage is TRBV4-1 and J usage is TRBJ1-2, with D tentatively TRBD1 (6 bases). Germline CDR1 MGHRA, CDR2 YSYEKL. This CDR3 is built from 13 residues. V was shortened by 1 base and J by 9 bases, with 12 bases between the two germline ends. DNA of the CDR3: TGCGCCAGCAGCCAAGTCGGGGGGCCGAGCTACACCTTC. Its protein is CASSQVGGPSYTF.

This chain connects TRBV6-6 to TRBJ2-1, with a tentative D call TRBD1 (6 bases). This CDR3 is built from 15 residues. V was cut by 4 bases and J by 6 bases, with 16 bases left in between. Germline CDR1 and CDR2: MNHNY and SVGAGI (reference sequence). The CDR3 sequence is CASSSIGGDPNEQFF. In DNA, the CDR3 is TGTGCCAGCAGTTCCATAGGGGGTGACCCCAATGAGCAGTTCTTC.

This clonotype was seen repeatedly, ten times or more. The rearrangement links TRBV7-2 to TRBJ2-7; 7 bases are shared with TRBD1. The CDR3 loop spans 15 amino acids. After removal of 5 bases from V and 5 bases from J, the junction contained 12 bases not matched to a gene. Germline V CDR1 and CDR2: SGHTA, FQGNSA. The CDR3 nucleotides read TGTGCCAGCAGCCCAAGGGGGCCTAGTCCCGACGAGCAGTACTTC. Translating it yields CASSPRGPSPDEQYF.

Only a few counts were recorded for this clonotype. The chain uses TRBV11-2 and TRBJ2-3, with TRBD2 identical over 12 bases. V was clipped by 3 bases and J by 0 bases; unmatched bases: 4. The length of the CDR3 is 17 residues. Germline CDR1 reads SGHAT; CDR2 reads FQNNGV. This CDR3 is CASSFRTSGTSTDTQYF. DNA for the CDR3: TGTGCCAGCAGCTTCCGGACTAGCGGGACTAGCACAGATACGCAGTATTTT.

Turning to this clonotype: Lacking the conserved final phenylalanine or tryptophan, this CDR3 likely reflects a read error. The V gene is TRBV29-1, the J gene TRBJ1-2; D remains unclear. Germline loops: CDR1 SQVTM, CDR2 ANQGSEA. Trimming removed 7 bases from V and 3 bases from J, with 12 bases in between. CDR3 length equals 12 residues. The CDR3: CSEVKRDYGYTV. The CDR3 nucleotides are TGCAGCGAGGTTAAACGGGACTATGGCTACACCGTC.

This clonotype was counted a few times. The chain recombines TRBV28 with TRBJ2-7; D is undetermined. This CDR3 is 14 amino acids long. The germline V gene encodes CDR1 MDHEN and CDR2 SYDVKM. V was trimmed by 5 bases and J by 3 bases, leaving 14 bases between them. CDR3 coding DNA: TGTGCCAGCAGTCCCACCATGGGTGGCTACGAGCAGTACTTC. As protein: CASSPTMGGYEQYF.

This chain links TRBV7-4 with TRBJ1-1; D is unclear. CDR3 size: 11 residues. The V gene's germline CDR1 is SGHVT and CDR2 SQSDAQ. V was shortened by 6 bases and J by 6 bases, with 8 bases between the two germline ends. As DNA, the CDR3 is TGTGCCAGCAGTCGTCCCCCTGAAGCTTTCTTT. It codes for CASSRPPEAFF.

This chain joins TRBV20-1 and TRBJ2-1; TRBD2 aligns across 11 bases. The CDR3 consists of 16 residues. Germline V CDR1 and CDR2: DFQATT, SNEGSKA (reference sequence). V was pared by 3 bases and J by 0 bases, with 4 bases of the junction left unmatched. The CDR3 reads CSASLTSGSSYNEQFF. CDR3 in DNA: TGCAGTGCTAGCCTTACTAGCGGGAGCTCCTACAATGAGCAGTTCTTC.

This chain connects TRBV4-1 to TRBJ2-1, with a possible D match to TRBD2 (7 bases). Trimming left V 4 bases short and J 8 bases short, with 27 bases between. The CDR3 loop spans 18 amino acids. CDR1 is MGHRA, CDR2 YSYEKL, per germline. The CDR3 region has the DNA TGCGCCAGCAGCCTTAGCCTCCGGGGGCAACCGGGGGGCGATGAGCAGTTCTTC. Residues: CASSLSLRGQPGGDEQFF.

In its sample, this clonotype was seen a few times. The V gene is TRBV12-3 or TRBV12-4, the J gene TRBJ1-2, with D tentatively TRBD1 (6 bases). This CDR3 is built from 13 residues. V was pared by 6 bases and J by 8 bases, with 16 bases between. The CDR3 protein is CASSLTGSGGYTF. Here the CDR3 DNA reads TGTGCCAGCAGCCTAACAGGGTCGGGAGGCTACACCTTC.

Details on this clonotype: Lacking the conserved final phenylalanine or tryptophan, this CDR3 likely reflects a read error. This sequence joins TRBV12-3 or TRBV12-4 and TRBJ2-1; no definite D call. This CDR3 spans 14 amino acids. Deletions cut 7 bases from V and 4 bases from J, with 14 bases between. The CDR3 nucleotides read TGTGCCAGCATCCACCAATTACCTTACAATGAGCAGTTCTAC. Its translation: CASIHQLPYNEQFY.